These 4 T cell receptor beta chains share one sample of origin, sequenced in a study of shared clonotypes between healthy human individuals. TCRdb's table, derived via immunoSEQ multiplex PCR, lists solely in-frame clones and lacks some. The table includes roughly 2 million clones, just under 95% detected once. Terminally differentiated effector memory CD45RA+ cells were excluded by CCR7 positive selection of CD45RO-negative cells. Sequences were obtained from naive CD8+ T cells sorted from blood. Source of these receptors: a man aged 18 to 29 in good health.

CDR3 amino acids: CASSPLAEFTDTQYF. DNA of the CDR3: TGTGCCAGCAGTCCTTTAGCGGAGTTCACAGATACGCAGTATTTT. This chain connects TRBV2 to TRBJ2-3, with D perhaps matching TRBD2 (6 bases). Germline V gene sequence: CDR1 SNHLY, CDR2 FYNNEI. With 5 bases removed from V and 2 bases from J, the gap between germline ends came to 14 bases. The CDR3 has 15 residues.

This clone has more than one count but fewer than ten. The V call is TRBV4-1, the J call TRBJ2-5; TRBD2 matches at 8 bases. J lost 4 bases, V lost 4 bases, and 11 bases had no gene match. The CDR3 contains 16 residues. CDR1 and CDR2 (germline): MGHRA, YSYEKL. CDR3 loop: CASSRATSVVGETQYF. CDR3 DNA: TGCGCCAGCAGCCGGGCGACTAGCGTCGTAGGAGAGACCCAGTACTTC.

CDR3 sequence: CASSWLGRQNEQYF. In nucleotides, the CDR3 is TGTGCCAGCAGCTGGCTGGGGAGGCAGAACGAGCAGTACTTC. The chain carries TRBV6-5 and TRBJ2-7; D might be TRBD2 (6 bases). Germline CDR1 MNHEY, CDR2 SVGAGI. This CDR3 region has 14 residues. V dropped 6 bases and J dropped 5 bases, with 17 bases sitting between them.

The chain has TRBV7-9 and TRBJ2-7, with 7 bases lining up with TRBD1. The CDR3 is 14 residues long. With 5 bases clipped from V and 2 bases from J, the junction kept 6 bases outside the gene matches. Germline loops: CDR1 SEHNR, CDR2 FQNEAQ (reference sequence). The CDR3 protein is CASSLSGQTYEQYF. CDR3 nucleotide sequence: TGTGCCAGCAGCCTTTCGGGACAGACCTACGAGCAGTACTTC.